This T cell receptor (beta chain) was obtained from a study of T cell repertoires in cytomegalovirus infection. Findings and limits, study-wide: CMV carriers having the relevant HLA were flagged by cumulative public TCR beta family frequency. CMV-specific TCR beta clonotypes restricted by HLA-C were the ones dominating the ex vivo response.

This clonotype was counted at least ten times. Its antigen remains unknown. TCRdb redid the calling of the reads with MiXCR, one entry per CDR3 protein. The profile covers about half a million distinct CDR3 sequences, with 30% to 40% appearing a single time and about a sixth taken by the ten largest. This receptor was identified in a human donor in good health (CMV status not recorded). Some clones in this sample may be carry-over from other donors' samples. The specimen was cultured PBMCs, collected from culture after CMV antigen stimulation.

The CDR3 sequence: CASSSRVRGNEQFF. CDR3 DNA: TGTGCCAGCAGCTCTCGCGTACGTGGGAATGAGCAGTTCTTC. The chain joins TRBV7-2 to TRBJ2-1; no reliable D call. CDR3 size: 14 residues. The germline gives CDR1 SGHTA, CDR2 FQGNSA. Trimming removed 4 bases from V and 7 bases from J, with 14 bases in between. The variable domain in full, completed from reference TRBV7-2 and TRBJ2-1, reads GAGVSQSPSNKVTEKGKDVELRCDPISGHTALYWYRQSLGQGLEFLIYFQGNSAPDKSGLPSDRFSAERTGGSVSTLTIQRTQQEDSAVYLCASSSRVRGNEQFFGPGTRLTVL.